A selection of T cell receptor beta chains follows, all from one sample in a study of patients and donors after allogeneic stem cell transplantation. Via MiXCR, TCRdb re-called the RT-PCR reads, giving one row per CDR3 protein. The table includes 65,000 to 80,000 distinct CDR3 sequences, less than 30% detected once. Sequenced sample: blood, either unsorted or a sorted T cell fraction (not recorded which). The receptors shown here come from a human donor who was either an allogeneic HSCT recipient or a stem cell or donor lymphocyte infusion donor (not recorded which). It is not recorded whose cells these are; they may come from a transplant donor. The CDR3 runs from the conserved cysteine through the conserved F or W. A D gene is named only where the DNA matches it firmly. Where a row states a size, it is once, few, many or the class of an expanded clone; other rows omit it.

DNA	CDR3	size	D	V	J
TGTGCCAGCAGTTTATATGGAAATGAGCAGTTCTTC	CASSLYGNEQFF	-	-	TRBV28	TRBJ2-1
TGTGCCACCAGTGATTTTCCAGGGGACTATGGCTACACCTTC	CATSDFPGDYGYTF	few	-	TRBV24-1	TRBJ1-2
TGTGCCAGCACCGGGCAGGCATCCTACAATGAGCAGTTCTTC	CASTGQASYNEQFF	few	-	TRBV12-3/TRBV12-4	TRBJ2-1
TGTGCCAGCAGCTTCGGACAGCTCTCCTACAATGAGCAGTTCTTC	CASSFGQLSYNEQFF	-	-	TRBV7-2	TRBJ2-1
TGTGCCATCAGTGACAGGGTAGTGGATTCACCCCTCCACTTT	CAISDRVVDSPLHF	-	-	TRBV10-3	TRBJ1-6
TGCAGTGCTGGGAACCCTAGCGGGAACACAGATACGCAGTATTTT	CSAGNPSGNTDTQYF	-	TRBD2	TRBV20-1	TRBJ2-3
TGCAGTGCTAGAGATTCGACAGTCTCCTACGAGCAGTACTTC	CSARDSTVSYEQYF	-	-	TRBV20-1	TRBJ2-7
TGTGCCATCAGTGAGTCGATCTATGCGGAGACCCAGTACTTC	CAISESIYAETQYF	-	-	TRBV10-3	TRBJ2-5
TGTGCCAGCAGTTTAGGCCGGTTGGGGCAGTTCTTC	CASSLGRLGQFF	few	-	TRBV12-3/TRBV12-4	TRBJ2-1
TGTGCCAGCAGCGTACAAACGGCGAACACCGGGGAGCTGTTTTTT	CASSVQTANTGELFF	few	-	TRBV9	TRBJ2-2
TGTGCCATCGAGACTAGCGGGGGGGATACGCAGTATTTT	CAIETSGGDTQYF	-	TRBD2	TRBV6-1	TRBJ2-3
TGTGCCAGCAGAAACACGGACAGATTTGAAGCTTTCTTT	CASRNTDRFEAFF	-	-	TRBV6-2/TRBV6-3	TRBJ1-1
TGCAGTGCTAACAGACAGGGTCGGAGCACTGAAGCTTTCTTT	CSANRQGRSTEAFF	many	TRBD1	TRBV20-1	TRBJ1-1
TGCAGTGCTAGAGGCTCCAGGGCTTTGTACGAGCAGTACTTC	CSARGSRALYEQYF	-	-	TRBV20-1	TRBJ2-7
TGCGCCAGCAGCAGACAGGGTTTTGTCGCAGATACGCAGTATTTT	CASSRQGFVADTQYF	many	TRBD1	TRBV5-1	TRBJ2-3
TGTGCCAGCAGCTACTCGGGGGGGGAGCAGTACTTC	CASSYSGGEQYF	many	TRBD2	TRBV7-6	TRBJ2-7
TGTGCCAGCATCTTAGCGGGAGGTTCCGAGCAGTTCTTC	CASILAGGSEQFF	few	TRBD2	TRBV6-2/TRBV6-3	TRBJ2-1
TGTGCCAGCAGCTCCGCCGGGGGAAGAGAGACCCAGTACTTC	CASSSAGGRETQYF	-	-	TRBV3-1	TRBJ2-5
TGTGCCAGCAGCTTAGTTGGGTGGACAGGGACGCAGAACGAGCAGTACTTC	CASSLVGWTGTQNEQYF	few	TRBD1	TRBV13	TRBJ2-7
TGCAGTGCTAGGCGGGGACAGTTAGGCGAGCAGTACTTC	CSARRGQLGEQYF	-	-	TRBV20-1	TRBJ2-7
TGTGCCACCAGCACCTTAGGACAGGGGCTTTATGGCTACACCTTC	CATSTLGQGLYGYTF	-	TRBD1	TRBV15	TRBJ1-2
TGTGCCAGCAGCTTAAATGGGAATCCCAACTATGGCTACACCTTC	CASSLNGNPNYGYTF	-	-	TRBV7-3	TRBJ1-2
TGCAGCTCACTAGCGGGATCAAGAAGGGGGTCCTACGAGCAGTACTTC	CSSLAGSRRGSYEQYF	-	TRBD2	TRBV29-1	TRBJ2-7
TGTGCCAGCAGCCCCCGCCCCCTGCAAGACGAACCTGGAGCTTTCTTT	CASSPRPLQDEPGAFF	-	-	TRBV7-4	TRBJ1-1
TGTGCCAGCAGCTTGGAACAGGGTACTTCTGGGGCCAACGTCCTGACTTTC	CASSLEQGTSGANVLTF	-	-	TRBV5-6	TRBJ2-6
TGCAGTGCCCCTTCGCCCCTCCACTTT	CSAPSPLHF	medium-sized	-	TRBV20-1	TRBJ1-6
TGTGCCAGCAGTTACATCGGGGGCTCTGGAAACACCATATATTTT	CASSYIGGSGNTIYF	many	-	TRBV6-6	TRBJ1-3
TGTGCCAGCACGTTGTCTAACTATGGCTACACCTTC	CASTLSNYGYTF	medium-sized	-	TRBV2	TRBJ1-2
TGTGCCAGCAGTACCCCAGGAAACTATGGCTACACCTTC	CASSTPGNYGYTF	few	-	TRBV6-5	TRBJ1-2
TGTGCCAGCAGCTTAGGTGGGGGTCAAACTAATGAAAAACTGTTTTTT	CASSLGGGQTNEKLFF	few	-	TRBV7-2	TRBJ1-4
TGCAGTGCTAGCCCGGGCGGCGGCACGACCGAGCAGTACTTC	CSASPGGGTTEQYF	-	-	TRBV20-1	TRBJ2-7
TGTGCCAGCAGTTTGTATTCTAGCGAATCCTACAATGAGCAGTTCTTC	CASSLYSSESYNEQFF	-	-	TRBV12-3/TRBV12-4	TRBJ2-1
TGTGCCAGCAGTTCCGGGACAGGGTACACCGGGGAGCTGTTTTTT	CASSSGTGYTGELFF	-	TRBD1	TRBV6-5	TRBJ2-2
TGCGCCAGCAGCTTGGTGGGGATCGGTGCAACTAATGAAAAACTGTTTTTT	CASSLVGIGATNEKLFF	few	-	TRBV5-1	TRBJ1-4
TGTGCCAGCAGGAATACGATTGGACAGGCGAACACTGAAGCTTTCTTT	CASRNTIGQANTEAFF	-	TRBD1	TRBV3-1	TRBJ1-1
TGTGCCAGCACCTACTGGGACCGGAGGGGTTCGAACACTGAAGCTTTCTTT	CASTYWDRRGSNTEAFF	-	-	TRBV6-2/TRBV6-3	TRBJ1-1
TGTGCCAGCAGCCCCGGGACAGGGTGGTCTGGAAACACCATATATTTT	CASSPGTGWSGNTIYF	few	TRBD1	TRBV6-5	TRBJ1-3
TGTGCCATCAGGGACGGGGACTTGTCCTACAATAAGCAGTTCTTC	CAIRDGDLSYNKQFF	-	-	TRBV10-3	TRBJ2-1
TGTGCCAGCAGCTCCCTTGAGGGAACTACCAATGAGCAGTTCTTC	CASSSLEGTTNEQFF	-	-	TRBV7-8	TRBJ2-1
TGTGCCAGCAGCTTAGGGCCTGGCGGGACTGAAGCTTTCTTT	CASSLGPGGTEAFF	-	-	TRBV7-2	TRBJ1-1